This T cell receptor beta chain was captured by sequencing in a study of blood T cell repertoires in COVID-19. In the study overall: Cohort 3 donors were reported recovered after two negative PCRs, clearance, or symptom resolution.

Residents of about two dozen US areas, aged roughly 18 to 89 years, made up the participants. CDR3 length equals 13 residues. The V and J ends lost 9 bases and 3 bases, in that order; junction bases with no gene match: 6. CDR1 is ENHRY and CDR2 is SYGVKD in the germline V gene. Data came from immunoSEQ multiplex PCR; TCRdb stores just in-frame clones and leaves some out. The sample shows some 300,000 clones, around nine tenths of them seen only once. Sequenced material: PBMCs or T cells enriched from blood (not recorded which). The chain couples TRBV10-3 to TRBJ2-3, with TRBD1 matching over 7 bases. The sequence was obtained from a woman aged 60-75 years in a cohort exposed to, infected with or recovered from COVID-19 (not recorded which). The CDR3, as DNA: TGTGCCATTCAGGGGGTTCAGACAGATACGCAGTATTTT. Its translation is CAIQGVQTDTQYF.